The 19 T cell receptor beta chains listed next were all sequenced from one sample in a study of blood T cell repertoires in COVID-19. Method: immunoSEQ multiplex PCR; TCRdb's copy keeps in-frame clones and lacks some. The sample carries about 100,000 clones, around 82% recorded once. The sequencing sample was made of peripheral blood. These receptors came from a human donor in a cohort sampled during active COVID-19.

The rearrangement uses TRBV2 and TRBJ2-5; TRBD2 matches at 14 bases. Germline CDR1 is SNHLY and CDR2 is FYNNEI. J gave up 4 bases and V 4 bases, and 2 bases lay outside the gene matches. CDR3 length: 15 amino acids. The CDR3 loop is CASSVGLAGAETQYF. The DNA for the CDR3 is TGTGCCAGCAGTGTGGGACTAGCGGGAGCAGAGACCCAGTACTTC.

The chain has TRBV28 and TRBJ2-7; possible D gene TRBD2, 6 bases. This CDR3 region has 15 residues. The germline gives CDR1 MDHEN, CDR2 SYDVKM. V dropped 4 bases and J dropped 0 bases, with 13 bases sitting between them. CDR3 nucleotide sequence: TGTGCCAGCAGTTCCGGGGGTGGGGACTCCTACGAGCAGTACTTC. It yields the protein CASSSGGGDSYEQYF.

The DNA of the CDR3 is TGTGCCAGCAGTTTATCCGGGTTTCCGAATGAAAAACTGTTTTTT. Translated, it gives CASSLSGFPNEKLFF. This chain joins TRBV27 and TRBJ1-4, with no clear D. The CDR3 sequence is 15 residues long. Trimming stripped 0 bases from V and 5 bases from J, with 10 bases between. The V gene's germline CDR1 is MNHEY and CDR2 SMNVEV (reference sequence). The variable domain in full, with the rest retrieved from reference TRBV27 and TRBJ1-4, is EAQVTQNPRYLITVTGKKLTVTCSQNMNHEYMSWYRQDPGLGLRQIYYSMNVEVTDKGDVPEGYKVSRKEKRNFPLILESPSPNQTSLYFCASSLSGFPNEKLFFGSGTQLSVL.

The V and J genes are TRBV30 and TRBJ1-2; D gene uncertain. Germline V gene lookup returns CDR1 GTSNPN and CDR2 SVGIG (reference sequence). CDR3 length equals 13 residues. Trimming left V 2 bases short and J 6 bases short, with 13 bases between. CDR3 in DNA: TGTGCCTGGAGTATTGGGGAGGGTGATGGCTACACCTTC. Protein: CAWSIGEGDGYTF.

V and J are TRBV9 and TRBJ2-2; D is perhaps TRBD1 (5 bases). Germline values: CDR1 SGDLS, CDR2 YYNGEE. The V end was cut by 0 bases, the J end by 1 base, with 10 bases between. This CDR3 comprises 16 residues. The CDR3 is CASSVDPQGNTGELFF. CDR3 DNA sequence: TGTGCCAGCAGCGTAGACCCCCAGGGGAACACCGGGGAGCTGTTTTTT.

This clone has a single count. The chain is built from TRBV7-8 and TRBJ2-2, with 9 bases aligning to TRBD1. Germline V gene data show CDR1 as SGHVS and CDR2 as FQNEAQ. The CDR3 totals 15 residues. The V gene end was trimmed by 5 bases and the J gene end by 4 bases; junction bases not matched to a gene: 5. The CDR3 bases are TGTGCCAGCAGCGTACAGGGGGCGATCACCGGGGAGCTGTTTTTT. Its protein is CASSVQGAITGELFF.

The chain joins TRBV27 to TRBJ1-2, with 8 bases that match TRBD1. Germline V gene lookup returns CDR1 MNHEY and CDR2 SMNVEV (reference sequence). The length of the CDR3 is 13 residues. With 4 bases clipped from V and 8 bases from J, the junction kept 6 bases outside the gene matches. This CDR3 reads CASSYQGAEGYTF. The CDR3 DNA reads TGTGCCAGCAGTTATCAGGGGGCAGAAGGCTACACCTTC.

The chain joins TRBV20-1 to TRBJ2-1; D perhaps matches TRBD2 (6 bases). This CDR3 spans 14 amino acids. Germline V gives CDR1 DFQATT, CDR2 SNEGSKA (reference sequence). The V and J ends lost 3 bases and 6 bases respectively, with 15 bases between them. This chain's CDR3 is CSASLGGRGNEQFF. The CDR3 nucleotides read TGCAGTGCTAGTCTCGGGGGACGAGGCAATGAGCAGTTCTTC.

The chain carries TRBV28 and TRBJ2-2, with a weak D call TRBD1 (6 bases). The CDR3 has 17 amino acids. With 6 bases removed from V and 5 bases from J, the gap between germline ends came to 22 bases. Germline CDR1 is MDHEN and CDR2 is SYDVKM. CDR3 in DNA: TGTGCCAGCAGCCAACCGCGGACCCGAGGGGGAACCGGGGAGCTGTTTTTT. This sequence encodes CASSQPRTRGGTGELFF. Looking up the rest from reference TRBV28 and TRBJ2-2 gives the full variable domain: DVKVTQSSRYLVKRTGEKVFLECVQDMDHENMFWYRQDPGLGLRLIYFSYDVKMKEKGDIPEGYSVSREKKERFSLILESASTNQTSMYLCASSQPRTRGGTGELFFGEGSRLTVL.

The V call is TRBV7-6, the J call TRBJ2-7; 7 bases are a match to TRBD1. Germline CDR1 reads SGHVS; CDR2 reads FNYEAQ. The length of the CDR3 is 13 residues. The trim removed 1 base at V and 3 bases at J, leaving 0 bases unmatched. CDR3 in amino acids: CASSLGDSYEQYF. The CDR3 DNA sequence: TGTGCCAGCAGCTTAGGGGACAGCTACGAGCAGTACTTC.

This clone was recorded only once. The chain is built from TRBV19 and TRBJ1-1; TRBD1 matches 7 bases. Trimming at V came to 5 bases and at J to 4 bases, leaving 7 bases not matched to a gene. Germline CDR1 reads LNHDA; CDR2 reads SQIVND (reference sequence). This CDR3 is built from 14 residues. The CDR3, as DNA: TGTGCCAGTAGTGTCGACAGGGTGGGCACTGAAGCTTTCTTT. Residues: CASSVDRVGTEAFF.

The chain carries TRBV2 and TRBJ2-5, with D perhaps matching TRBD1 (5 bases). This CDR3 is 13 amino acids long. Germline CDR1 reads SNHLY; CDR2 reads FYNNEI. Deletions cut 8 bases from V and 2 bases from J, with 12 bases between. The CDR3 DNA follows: TGTGCCAGCTCCACAGGCACGCAAGAGACCCAGTACTTC. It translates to CASSTGTQETQYF.

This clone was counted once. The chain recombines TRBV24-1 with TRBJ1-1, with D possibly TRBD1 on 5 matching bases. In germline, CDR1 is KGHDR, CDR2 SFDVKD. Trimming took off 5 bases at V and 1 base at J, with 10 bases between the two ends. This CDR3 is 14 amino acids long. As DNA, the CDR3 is TGTGCCACCAGTGGGGGGACTGGGAACACTGAAGCTTTCTTT. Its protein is CATSGGTGNTEAFF.

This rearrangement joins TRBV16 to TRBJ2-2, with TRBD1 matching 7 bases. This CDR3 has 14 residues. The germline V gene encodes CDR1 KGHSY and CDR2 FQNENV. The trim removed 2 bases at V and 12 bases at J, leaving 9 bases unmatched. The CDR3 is CASSQATGRVKLFF. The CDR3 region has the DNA TGTGCCAGCAGCCAAGCGACAGGGCGGGTGAAGCTGTTTTTT.

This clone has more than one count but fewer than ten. The CDR3 DNA sequence: TGTGCCACCTCCCTGGGACAGGGAAGGGGCACCATATATTTT. This gives the protein CATSLGQGRGTIYF. The gene calls are TRBV19 and TRBJ1-3, with TRBD1 matching over 9 bases. The length of the CDR3 is 14 residues. V shed 10 bases and J 9 bases; nucleotides not matched to a gene: 13. Germline V gives CDR1 LNHDA, CDR2 SQIVND (reference sequence).

In DNA form, the CDR3 reads TGTGCCAGCAGCTTAGAGGGGGCGAGAGGAGCTTTCTTT. Translation: CASSLEGARGAFF. The chain is built from TRBV7-9 and TRBJ1-1; 7 positions match TRBD1. The CDR3 is made up of 13 amino acids. Germline V gene data show CDR1 as SEHNR and CDR2 as FQNEAQ (reference sequence). The V segment lost 1 base and the J segment 10 bases; nucleotides outside the gene matches: 6. Drawing the rest from reference TRBV7-9 and TRBJ1-1, the complete variable domain is DTGVSQNPRHKITKRGQNVTFRCDPISEHNRLYWYRQTLGQGPEFLTYFQNEAQLEKSRLLSDRFSAERPKGSFSTLEIQRTEQGDSAMYLCASSLEGARGAFFGQGTRLTVV.

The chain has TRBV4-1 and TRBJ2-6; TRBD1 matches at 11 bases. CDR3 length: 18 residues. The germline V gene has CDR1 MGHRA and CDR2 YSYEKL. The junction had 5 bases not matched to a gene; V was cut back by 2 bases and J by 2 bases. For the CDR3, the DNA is TGCGCCAGCAGCCAATACCGGACAGGGGGCGCTGGGGCCAACGTCCTGACTTTC. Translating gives CASSQYRTGGAGANVLTF.

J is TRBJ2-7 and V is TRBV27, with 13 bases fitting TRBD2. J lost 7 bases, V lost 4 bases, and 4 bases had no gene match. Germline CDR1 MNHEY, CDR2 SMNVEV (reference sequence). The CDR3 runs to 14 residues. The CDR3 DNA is TGTGCCAGCAGTTGGGGACTAGCGGGAAATGAGCAGTACTTC. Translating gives CASSWGLAGNEQYF.

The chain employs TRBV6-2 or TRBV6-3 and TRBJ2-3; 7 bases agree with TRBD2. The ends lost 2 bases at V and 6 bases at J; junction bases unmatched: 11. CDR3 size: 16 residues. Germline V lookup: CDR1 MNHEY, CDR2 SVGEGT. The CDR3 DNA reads TGTGCCAGCAGTTACCGTTCGGCGGGAGCTCTGGATACGCAGTATTTT. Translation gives CASSYRSAGALDTQYF.